These 5 T cell receptor beta chains came from one sample sequenced in a study of T cell repertoires in cytomegalovirus infection. TCRdb reprocessed the reads via MiXCR and lists one record per CDR3 protein. The table lists approximately 310,000 distinct CDR3 sequences, just under 25% of them singletons. These receptors lack a known antigen. The sample consisted of cultured PBMCs, taken from culture after CMV antigen stimulation. The receptors were sampled from a human donor in good health (CMV status not recorded). Some clones in this sample may be carry-over from other donors' samples.

This chain uses TRBV30 with TRBJ1-5; D is perhaps TRBD1 (6 bases). The V gene lost 0 bases and the J gene lost 4 bases, with 13 bases spanning the gap. This CDR3 spans 15 amino acids. The germline V gene encodes CDR1 GTSNPN and CDR2 SVGIG (reference sequence). This chain's CDR3 is CAWSVLGGSNQPQHF. The CDR3 DNA reads TGTGCCTGGAGTGTACTAGGGGGGTCGAATCAGCCCCAGCATTTT.

This clonotype was seen repeatedly, ten times or more. The chain recombines TRBV7-2 with TRBJ1-5; 10 bases line up with TRBD1. The CDR3 has 15 residues. Losses at the gene ends were 5 bases for V and 5 bases for J; bases not matched to a gene: 6. Germline V gene lookup returns CDR1 SGHTA and CDR2 FQGNSA. The CDR3 DNA is TGTGCCAGCAGCCTCGCCGGGACAGGGGATCAGCCCCAGCATTTT. This gives the protein CASSLAGTGDQPQHF.

The chain combines TRBV7-9 with TRBJ2-3; 7 nucleotides agree with TRBD2. V gave up 1 base and J gave up 2 bases; unmatched junction bases: 9. Germline CDR1 and CDR2: SEHNR and FQNEAQ (reference sequence). The CDR3 covers 17 residues. CDR3 sequence: CASSLGILADYTDTQYF. DNA of the CDR3: TGTGCCAGCAGCTTAGGTATTCTAGCGGACTACACAGATACGCAGTATTTT.

The rearrangement links TRBV12-3 or TRBV12-4 to TRBJ2-3, with D perhaps matching TRBD1 or TRBD2 (6 bases each). V was shortened by 1 base and J by 2 bases, with 13 bases between the two germline ends. This CDR3 contains 16 residues. CDR3 protein: CASSLGGAGYTDTQYF. The CDR3 nucleotides read TGTGCCAGCAGTTTAGGGGGGGCTGGATACACAGATACGCAGTATTTT.

This clonotype came up a few times. The chain recombines TRBV4-1 with TRBJ1-5, with a weak D call TRBD1 (5 bases). The CDR3 has 15 residues. Trimming removed 2 bases from V and 7 bases from J, with 15 bases in between. Germline V gene data show CDR1 as MGHRA and CDR2 as YSYEKL. The CDR3 nucleotides are TGCGCCAGCAGCCAACCGACAGAGATCGGCCAGCCCCAGCATTTT. It yields the protein CASSQPTEIGQPQHF.